The clone carrying this T cell receptor beta chain was recorded a few times. The entry originates in a study of spatial heterogeneity in lung cancer. Sample time point: blood at routine non-recurrence follow-up after resection. TCRdb reanalysed the 5' RACE reads using MiXCR and keeps one entry per CDR3 protein. The table includes about 120,000 distinct CDR3 sequences, approximately 10% detected once. The CDR3 has 14 amino acids. Germline trimming cut 6 bases from V and 6 bases from J; bases unmatched to any gene: 6. The germline gives CDR1 ENHRY, CDR2 SYGVKD. The TCR sequence derives from a female donor with early-stage non-small cell lung cancer. V is TRBV10-3 and J is TRBJ1-5, with TRBD1 matching over 9 bases. The specimen was PBMCs, collected at follow-up. The CDR3 sequence: CAISPGQGTQPQHF. The DNA of the CDR3 is TGTGCCATCAGCCCGGGACAGGGTACTCAGCCCCAGCATTTT.